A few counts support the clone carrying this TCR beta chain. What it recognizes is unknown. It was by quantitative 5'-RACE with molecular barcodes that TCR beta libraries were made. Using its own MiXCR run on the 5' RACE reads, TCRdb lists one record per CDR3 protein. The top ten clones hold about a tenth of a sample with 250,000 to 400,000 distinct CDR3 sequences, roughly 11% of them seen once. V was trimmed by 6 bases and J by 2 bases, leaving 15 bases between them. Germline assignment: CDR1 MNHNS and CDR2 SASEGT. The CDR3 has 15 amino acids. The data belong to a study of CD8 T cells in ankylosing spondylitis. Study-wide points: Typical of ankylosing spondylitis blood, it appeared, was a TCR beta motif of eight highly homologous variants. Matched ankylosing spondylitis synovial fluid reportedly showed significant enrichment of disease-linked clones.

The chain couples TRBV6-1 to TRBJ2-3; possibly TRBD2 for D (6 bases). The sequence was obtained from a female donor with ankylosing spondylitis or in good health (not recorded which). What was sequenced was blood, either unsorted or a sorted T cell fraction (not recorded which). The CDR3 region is CASSPPGRNTDTQYF. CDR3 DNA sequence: TGTGCCAGCAGCCCTCCAGGGAGGAACACAGATACGCAGTATTTT.